The rows below give T cell receptor beta chains drawn from one sample of a study of blood T cell repertoires in COVID-19. Data came from immunoSEQ multiplex PCR; TCRdb stores just in-frame clones and leaves some out. The top ten hold under 3% of the sample, which has roughly 200,000 clones, about 86% seen once. What was sequenced was peripheral blood. These TCRs come from a woman in her thirties with active or convalescent COVID-19. Both conserved end residues are part of each CDR3. A D gene is named only where the DNA matches it firmly. Not all rows give a size; the values are once, few, many and, for expanded clones, a class.

d_call j_call clone_size v_call cdr3_aa cdr3_nt
- TRBJ1-2 few TRBV7-9 CASSLAGTHTYGYTF TGTGCCAGCAGCTTGGCCGGGACACATACGTATGGCTACACCTTC
- TRBJ2-1 - TRBV28 CASSFRLVAGEQFF TGTGCCAGCAGTTTTAGACTAGTGGCGGGTGAGCAGTTCTTC
- TRBJ1-3 - TRBV9 CASSGVRTTGNTIYF TGTGCCAGCAGCGGTGTGAGGACAACTGGAAACACCATATATTTT
TRBD2 TRBJ2-1 - TRBV24-1 CATSDFSGRGDEQFF TGTGCCACCAGTGATTTTAGCGGGAGGGGGGATGAGCAGTTCTTC
- TRBJ2-3 - TRBV24-1 CATSDPSHGDTQYF TGTGCCACCAGTGATCCTTCCCACGGGGATACGCAGTATTTT
- TRBJ1-2 - TRBV2 CASSEGHWDYGYTF TGTGCCAGCAGTGAGGGGCATTGGGACTATGGCTACACCTTC
TRBD2 TRBJ2-3 - TRBV5-4 CASSLASFSSGSTDTQYF TGTGCCAGCAGCTTGGCCTCTTTCTCTAGCGGTAGCACAGATACGCAGTATTTT
- TRBJ2-5 - TRBV5-1 CASSSTSNQETQYF TGCGCCAGCAGCTCGACTAGTAACCAAGAGACCCAGTACTTC
TRBD2 TRBJ2-1 - TRBV5-1 CASSWGLAGGRAYNEQFF TGCGCCAGCAGCTGGGGACTAGCGGGGGGCCGGGCCTACAATGAGCAGTTCTTC
TRBD1 TRBJ1-1 - TRBV2 CASRRQGYTEAFF TGTGCCAGCAGGAGACAGGGGTACACTGAAGCTTTCTTT
- TRBJ1-1 - TRBV7-9 CASSLGQGGPMNTEAFF TGTGCCAGCAGCTTAGGGCAGGGAGGTCCCATGAACACTGAAGCTTTCTTT
- TRBJ1-1 - TRBV2 CASRSRNTEAFF TGTGCCAGCAGATCGAGAAACACTGAAGCTTTCTTT
TRBD1 TRBJ2-5 - TRBV7-7 CASSLGQGESPIETQYF TGTGCTAGCAGCTTAGGACAGGGGGAAAGCCCAATAGAGACCCAGTACTTC
- TRBJ2-7 few TRBV18 CASSPRRGGEQYF TGTGCCAGCTCACCACGGAGAGGGGGCGAGCAGTACTTC
TRBD1 TRBJ2-5 - TRBV10-2 CASKGAAYQETQYF TGCGCCAGCAAGGGGGCGGCCTACCAAGAGACCCAGTACTTC
- TRBJ2-6 once TRBV16 CASSQSYGGSSGANVLTF TGTGCCAGCAGCCAATCCTACGGCGGGTCCTCTGGGGCCAACGTCCTGACTTTC
TRBD1 TRBJ1-2 - TRBV11-2 CASSYDDRDYGYTF TGTGCCAGCAGTTACGATGACAGGGACTATGGCTACACCTTC
- TRBJ1-1 - TRBV7-9 CAIQQGVVTEAFF TGTGCCATCCAGCAAGGGGTTGTCACTGAAGCTTTCTTT
TRBD1 TRBJ2-1 - TRBV6-5 CASTLLARGNEQFF TGTGCCAGCACCCTTCTCGCCAGGGGGAATGAGCAGTTCTTC
- TRBJ2-5 - TRBV28 CASSPHMTETQYF TGTGCCAGCAGTCCACATATGACTGAGACCCAGTACTTC
TRBD1 TRBJ2-2 - TRBV19 CASLLSQGAIGELFF TGTGCCAGTCTTCTTTCACAGGGGGCTATCGGGGAGCTGTTTTTT
- TRBJ2-7 - TRBV12-3/TRBV12-4 CASSEPGIYEQYF TGTGCCAGCAGTGAACCGGGAATCTACGAGCAGTACTTC
- TRBJ1-1 few TRBV2 CASSRRDEAFF TGTGCCAGCAGTCGGCGGGACGAAGCTTTCTTT
- TRBJ2-1 - TRBV7-2 CASNFDITAYNEQFF TGTGCCAGCAACTTCGACATTACGGCTTACAATGAGCAGTTCTTC
TRBD2 TRBJ2-1 - TRBV6-7 CASGRAGGPCEQFF TGTGCCAGCGGTAGAGCGGGGGGGCCGTGTGAGCAGTTCTTC
TRBD2 TRBJ2-4 - TRBV3-1/TRBV3-2 CASSPYSGGLAKNIQYF TGTGCCAGCAGCCCCTACTCGGGGGGACTAGCCAAAAACATTCAGTACTTC
- TRBJ1-5 - TRBV6-5 CASSRHGQPQHF TGTGCCAGCAGTAGACACGGACAGCCCCAGCATTTT
- TRBJ1-6 few TRBV28 CASRGPYNSPLHF TGTGCCAGCAGGGGGCCATATAATTCACCCCTCCACTTT
- TRBJ1-2 - TRBV7-2 CASSLAETANYGYTF TGTGCCAGCAGCTTAGCGGAGACGGCTAACTATGGCTACACCTTC
- TRBJ1-1 - TRBV5-8 CASPSGHDTEAFF TGTGCCAGCCCCTCGGGACACGACACTGAAGCTTTCTTT
TRBD2 TRBJ2-7 - TRBV18 CASSPPGLASYEQYF TGTGCCAGCTCACCACCGGGACTAGCATCCTACGAGCAGTACTTC
TRBD1 TRBJ1-6 - TRBV7-9 CASSPRWQGAPNSPLHF TGTGCCAGCAGTCCTCGCTGGCAGGGGGCACCTAATTCACCCCTCCACTTT
TRBD1 TRBJ1-3 - TRBV2 CASLGTGGWGNTIYF TGTGCCAGCTTGGGGACAGGGGGTTGGGGAAACACCATATATTTT